This T cell receptor beta chain came from a study of STAT5B mutations in CD4+ large granular lymphocyte leukemia. Study details: Among healthy controls, a particular HLA allele went with more CDR3 'QG' motifs. Study-wide points: Around 25% of private leukemic clonotypes occurred rarely in other patients' non-leukemic repertoires. Higher CD4+ than CD8+ T-LGLL clonality might reflect small sample size. 8/27 top patient clones versus 2/35 control clones were TRBV06-family.

Details on this clone: Its antigen is as yet unknown.

Sequenced by immunoSEQ multiplex PCR; TCRdb stores in-frame clones only, minus some. In the table there are 23,000 or so clones, 79% of which are singletons. Germline CDR1 reads MGHRA; CDR2 reads YSYEKL. The CDR3 runs to 15 residues. V lost 1 base to trimming and J lost 7 bases; unmatched junction nucleotides: 1. The sequence derives from a human donor in good health. This rearrangement joins TRBV4-1 to TRBJ2-1, with 13 bases aligning to TRBD2. Sequences were obtained from CD4+ T cells from blood buffy coats. Here the CDR3 DNA reads TGCGCCAGCAGCCAAGTGGGACTAGCGGGAAATGAGCAGTTCTTC. It yields the protein CASSQVGLAGNEQFF.